This TCR beta chain comes out of a study of blood T cell repertoires in COVID-19. In the study overall: Italy, Spain and the United States were the sources of the convalescent and acute COVID-19 samples. PBMCs, B-cell-depleted T cells, or T cells provided the cDNA or gDNA that made up the material.

Each participant's cohort was designated according to participant-reported clinical history. The recovered donors of Cohort 3 showed two negative PCRs, clearance, or symptom resolution. Using immunoSEQ multiplex PCR, the repertoire was profiled, and TCRdb retains in-frame clones only, with some absent. The sample has fewer than 350,000 clones; 89% are singletons. CDR3 length: 16 amino acids. The chain carries TRBV21-1 and TRBJ2-7; TRBD2 reflects the table's D call only, with no check against the DNA. TRBV21-1 is labeled a pseudogene. Sequenced sample: PBMCs or T cells enriched from blood (not recorded which). This sequence originates from a man aged 55 to 70 who had recovered from COVID-19. CDR3: CASSKPEREGSYEQYF. DNA of the CDR3: TGTGCCAGCAGCAAACCCGAGCGGGAGGGCTCCTACGAGCAGTACTTC.